This entry features one T cell receptor beta chain sequence. This record comes from a study of regulatory T cells in long-lasting Graves disease. This CDR3 spans 13 amino acids. The germline V gene encodes CDR1 SQVTM and CDR2 ANQGSEA. Trimming took off 6 bases at V and 4 bases at J, with 15 bases between the two ends. With iRepertoire HTBI primers and Arm-PCR of CDR3 regions, TCR beta libraries were built. TCRdb re-derived calls from the multiplex PCR reads in MiXCR, one entry per CDR3 protein. The table has hundreds of thousands of distinct CDR3 sequences, around 15% seen once. As to time point: newly diagnosed GD, antithyroid drugs for less than 3 months. PBMCs were the source of the RNA used for TCR sequencing. This sample was shared with a second study, whose subject was T cells in Graves' hyperthyroidism and ophthalmopathy. That work states: Appearing also in blood were most of the thyroid clonotypes expanded above 0.001.

The source of this sequence is a woman aged 25 to 45 with Graves disease. The sample was peripheral blood mononuclear cells (PBMCs), taken at new diagnosis, from a patient treated with antithyroid drugs. The chain uses TRBV29-1 and TRBJ2-5; D might be TRBD1 or TRBD2, each matching 6 bases. CDR3 residues: CSVRRGVGETQYF. In DNA, the CDR3 is TGCAGCGTGAGGAGGGGGGTGGGAGAGACCCAGTACTTC. The entire variable domain, with the rest obtained from reference TRBV29-1 and TRBJ2-5, is as follows: SAVISQKPSRDICQRGTSLTIQCQVDSQVTMMFWYRQQPGQSLTLIATANQGSEATYESGFVIDKFPISRPNLTFSTLTVSNMSPEDSSIYLCSVRRGVGETQYFGPGTRLLVL.